The TCR beta chain described here comes from a study of CD8 T cells in Susac syndrome. Reverse transcription used about 0.45 to 1 ug RNA and random hexamers. The immunoSEQ assay covered 54 Vbeta and 13 Jbeta segments for CDR3. TCRdb ran MiXCR on the immunoSEQ multiplex PCR reads and lists one entry per CDR3 protein. The table shows around 130,000 distinct CDR3 sequences, with roughly 89% occurring only once. Sequencing of TCR beta, carried out with a high-throughput approach, was applied to CD8+ and CD4+ T cells from the blood. Negative isolation yielded CD8+ and CD4+ T cells; FACS enriched TEMRA cells. The receptor was derived from a human donor with multiple sclerosis. Material for sequencing was CD8+ T cells from PBMCs.

The chain's CDR3 is CASVRTGTYEQYF. The CDR3, as DNA: TGTGCCAGCGTCAGGACAGGGACATACGAGCAGTACTTC. The chain carries TRBV28 and TRBJ2-7; TRBD1 matches at 8 bases. Germline CDR1 MDHEN, CDR2 SYDVKM. The V gene end was trimmed by 8 bases and the J gene end by 4 bases; junction bases not matched to a gene: 7. The CDR3 has 13 amino acids.